The present entry profiles one T cell receptor (beta chain) with its context. Authors' processing steps: For nucleated cells, counts were estimated from reference gene primer amplification. The method was immunoSEQ multiplex PCR; TCRdb's version includes in-frame clones alone and lacks a portion of them. Clonal size and the V and J genes are those of that table, whereas D and trimming came from the DNA. This sample has fewer than 60,000 clones; 85% to 95% occur once, and the top ten carry 1%. This specimen comes from a study of blood T cell repertoires in COVID-19. Overall study: Spain, Italy and the United States supplied samples that represented acute and convalescent COVID-19. PBMCs, B-cell-depleted T cells, or T cells were the source of the cDNA or gDNA that made up the material.

Germline V gives CDR1 SGHDT, CDR2 YYEEEE. The CDR3 covers 15 residues. The junction had 5 bases not matched to a gene; V was cut back by 1 base and J by 3 bases. This TCR was sampled from a man in his fifties or sixties with COVID-19, enrolled during active disease. This chain uses TRBV5-6 with TRBJ2-7; 9 bases are shared with TRBD1. The sequenced sample consisted of peripheral blood. Here the CDR3 reads CASSLYTGGFYEQYF. In DNA form, the CDR3 reads TGTGCCAGCAGCTTGTACACAGGGGGCTTCTACGAGCAGTACTTC.